This T cell receptor beta chain came from a study of blood T cell repertoires in COVID-19. Clones were sequenced by immunoSEQ multiplex PCR, and TCRdb holds only the in-frame ones, with some missing. The data show approximately 300,000 clones, 90% seen once. V lost 1 base and J 4 bases, leaving 14 bases between the germline ends. The CDR3 has 15 residues. Germline V gene lookup returns CDR1 SGHKS and CDR2 YYEKEE (reference sequence). This clone showed up just a few times. The receptor was isolated from a woman aged 30 to 39 who had been exposed to COVID-19. The chain links TRBV5-5 to TRBJ1-2, with D unclear. The sequencing input was PBMCs or T cells enriched from blood (not recorded which). DNA of the CDR3: TGTGCCAGCAGCTTGACTACCGTGACGTCCTATGGCTACACCTTC. Its protein is CASSLTTVTSYGYTF. The variable domain in full, completed from reference TRBV5-5 and TRBJ1-2, reads DAGVTQSPTHLIKTRGQQVTLRCSPISGHKSVSWYQQVLGQGPQFIFQYYEKEERGRGNFPDRFSARQFPNYSSELNVNALLLGDSALYLCASSLTTVTSYGYTFGSGTRLTVV.